This entry lists 15 T cell receptor beta chains sequenced from one sample in a study of regulatory T cells in long-lasting Graves disease. Documented time point: newly diagnosed GD, antithyroid drugs for less than 3 months. Construction of the TCR library relied on RNA isolated from PBMCs. In building TCR beta libraries, iRepertoire HTBI primers were used together with Arm-PCR of CDR3 regions. TCRdb independently ran MiXCR on the multiplex PCR reads; one entry per CDR3 protein. Of about 460,000 distinct CDR3 sequences detected, around 15% appear once; the ten largest clones hold roughly 18%. The data were also submitted as part of a second study, on T cells in Graves' hyperthyroidism and ophthalmopathy.

Sequences were derived from peripheral blood mononuclear cells (PBMCs), sampled at new diagnosis, from a patient treated with antithyroid drugs. These receptors were taken from a woman aged 50 to 60 with Graves disease.

At least ten counts were recorded for this clonotype. This chain joins TRBV5-1 and TRBJ2-3, with TRBD2 matching 12 bases. CDR1 and CDR2 from the germline V gene are SGHRS and YFSETQ. This CDR3 region has 15 residues. V was clipped by 4 bases and J by 3 bases; unmatched bases: 3. The CDR3 DNA reads TGCGCCAGCAGCATCGGACTAGCGGGAACAGATACGCAGTATTTT. Translating gives CASSIGLAGTDTQYF.

This clonotype was seen at least ten times. The V and J genes are TRBV28 and TRBJ2-7; 7 positions agree with TRBD2. The trim removed 5 bases at V and 2 bases at J, leaving 15 bases unmatched. This CDR3 is built from 17 residues. In germline, CDR1 is MDHEN, CDR2 SYDVKM. The CDR3 reads CASSIGTIRAYTYEQYF. Written as DNA, the CDR3 is TGTGCCAGCAGTATCGGGACTATTCGGGCGTATACCTACGAGCAGTACTTC.

This clonotype was seen ten or more times. The V gene is TRBV12-5, the J gene TRBJ1-4; D call uncertain. Germline values: CDR1 LGHNT, CDR2 FRNRAP. V lost 0 bases, J lost 8 bases, and 4 bases lay in between. This CDR3 comprises 12 residues. The CDR3 spells CASGLVTEKLFF. The CDR3 DNA follows: TGTGCTAGTGGTTTGGTAACGGAAAAACTGTTTTTT.

A word on this clonotype: A much larger clone differs by one base, so this may be a read error. Because the CDR3 is missing its conserved closing phenylalanine or tryptophan, this is likely a read error. The V and J genes are TRBV6-1 and TRBJ2-1, with 13 bases lining up with TRBD2. Germline V gene sequence: CDR1 MNHNS, CDR2 SASEGT. This CDR3 is 17 amino acids long. V shed 7 bases, J shed 3 bases, and the junction held 9 bases outside the gene matches. CDR3 sequence (DNA): TGTGCCAGCATTCCACCGGGACTAGCGGGGCACTACAATGAGCAGTTCCTC. It yields the protein CASIPPGLAGHYNEQFL.

This clonotype was found many times. CDR3 sequence: CASSSTPTGSEEQFF. The CDR3 bases are TGTGCCAGCAGTTCAACCCCGACAGGGTCAGAAGAGCAGTTCTTC. The chain recombines TRBV6-9 with TRBJ2-1, with TRBD1 matching over 7 bases. The CDR3 totals 15 residues. V dropped 4 bases and J dropped 10; count of bases not matched to a gene: 13. Germline V lookup: CDR1 MNHGY, CDR2 SVAAGI.

This clonotype was observed at least ten times. This chain links TRBV9 with TRBJ2-7; tentatively, D is TRBD1 (6 bases). CDR1 is SGDLS, CDR2 YYNGEE, per germline. CDR3 length: 15 amino acids. V shed 0 bases and J shed 2 bases, with 12 bases lying between them. This CDR3 is CASSVVKGEAYEQYF. The CDR3 region has the DNA TGTGCCAGCAGCGTAGTTAAGGGGGAAGCCTACGAGCAGTACTTC.

This clonotype was seen ten or more times. The CDR3 region has the DNA TGTGCCAGCAGTTCCAAACCCCTTTTCGGGGCGGGCGAACGCGCGAGGGTGCAGTACTTC. Translation gives CASSSKPLFGAGERARVQYF. V is TRBV12-3 or TRBV12-4 and J is TRBJ2-7; D assignment may be TRBD1 or TRBD2 (5 bases each). The V gene lost 4 bases and the J gene lost 9 bases, with 37 bases spanning the gap. There are 20 residues in the CDR3.

This clonotype was detected many times. The chain has TRBV5-1 and TRBJ2-1; 8 positions agree with TRBD2. The germline gives CDR1 SGHRS, CDR2 YFSETQ. Trimming took 4 bases from V and 6 from J; bases not matched to a gene: 9. This CDR3 is 15 amino acids long. The CDR3 DNA reads TGCGCCAGCAGCGCCGCGTCGAGCGGGAGCAATGAGCAGTTCTTC. Its translation is CASSAASSGSNEQFF.

This clonotype was picked up many times. The chain uses TRBV20-1 and TRBJ1-1, with 7 bases identical to TRBD1. Trimming at V came to 2 bases and at J to 3 bases, leaving 6 bases not matched to a gene. The CDR3 extends over 14 amino acids. CDR1 DFQATT and CDR2 SNEGSKA come from the germline V gene (reference sequence). CDR3 bases: TGCAGTGCTAGATCCGGACAGGCGGACACTGAAGCTTTCTTT. Its translation is CSARSGQADTEAFF.

The table lists this clonotype with a few counts. The V gene is TRBV6-1, the J gene TRBJ2-3, with D uncertain. The CDR3 totals 12 residues. Trimming left V 8 bases short and J 2 bases short, with 8 bases between. The germline gives CDR1 MNHNS, CDR2 SASEGT. CDR3 in DNA: TGTGCCAGCGAGAGGACCACAGATACGCAGTATTTT. The encoded protein is CASERTTDTQYF.

V gene TRBV28 combines with J gene TRBJ1-3, with D perhaps TRBD1 (6 bases). Germline values: CDR1 MDHEN, CDR2 SYDVKM. The V end was cut by 4 bases, the J end by 4 bases, with 11 bases between. This CDR3 has 14 residues. CDR3 loop: CASSWGGQGNTIYF. The CDR3 DNA reads TGTGCCAGCAGTTGGGGGGGCCAAGGAAACACCATATATTTT.

The rearrangement links TRBV2 to TRBJ2-3; 10 bases map to TRBD2. V shed 8 bases, J shed 3 bases, and the junction held 14 bases outside the gene matches. CDR1 SNHLY and CDR2 FYNNEI come from the germline V gene. CDR3 length: 17 residues. As DNA, the CDR3 is TGTGCCAGCTCGAAGGGTAATAGCGGGAGGTGGACAGATACGCAGTATTTT. Its translation: CASSKGNSGRWTDTQYF.

This clonotype was seen only a few times. The chain couples TRBV7-3 to TRBJ2-7, with 12 bases fitting TRBD2. CDR3 length equals 18 residues. Germline CDR1 and CDR2: SGHTA and FQGTGA. The J segment lost 4 bases and the V segment lost 1 base, leaving 11 bases of the junction unmatched. The chain's CDR3 is CASSLNFRPSGRGYEQYF. In DNA form, the CDR3 reads TGTGCCAGCAGCTTAAACTTCCGGCCTAGCGGGAGGGGATACGAGCAGTACTTC.

The table lists this clonotype with many counts. The junction differs from germline at one of its ends, possibly a read error. The chain combines TRBV6-2 or TRBV6-3 with TRBJ2-7; weak D call: TRBD1 (5 bases). Germline CDR1 MNHEY, CDR2 SVGEGT. This CDR3 region has 11 residues. The CDR3, as DNA: TGTGCCAGCAGTGAAAGCAGGGCACAGCGCTTC. The encoded protein is CASSESRAQRF.

This clonotype was picked up a small number of times. V and J are TRBV6-5 and TRBJ2-2; D possibly corresponds to TRBD2 (6 bases). This CDR3 is 14 amino acids long. Trimming left V 2 bases short and J 6 bases short, with 10 bases between. The germline V gene encodes CDR1 MNHEY and CDR2 SVGAGI. The CDR3 sequence is CASSYGGLPGELFF. CDR3 coding DNA: TGTGCCAGCAGTTACGGGGGGTTACCCGGGGAGCTGTTTTTT.